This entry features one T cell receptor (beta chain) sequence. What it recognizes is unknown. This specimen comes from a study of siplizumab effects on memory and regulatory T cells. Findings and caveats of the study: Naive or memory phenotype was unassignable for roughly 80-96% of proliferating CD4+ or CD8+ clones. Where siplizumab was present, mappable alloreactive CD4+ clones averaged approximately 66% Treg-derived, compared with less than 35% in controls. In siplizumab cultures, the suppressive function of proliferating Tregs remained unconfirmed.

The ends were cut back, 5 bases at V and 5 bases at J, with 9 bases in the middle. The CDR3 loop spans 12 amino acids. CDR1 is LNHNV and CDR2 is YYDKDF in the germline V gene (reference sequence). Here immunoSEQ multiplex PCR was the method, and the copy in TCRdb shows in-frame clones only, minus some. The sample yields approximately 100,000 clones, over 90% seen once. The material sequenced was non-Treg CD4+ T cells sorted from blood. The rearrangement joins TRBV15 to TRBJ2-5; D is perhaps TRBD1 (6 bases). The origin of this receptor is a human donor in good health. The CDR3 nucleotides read TGTGCCACCAGCCAGGGGTTTGAGACCCAGTACTTC. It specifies CATSQGFETQYF.